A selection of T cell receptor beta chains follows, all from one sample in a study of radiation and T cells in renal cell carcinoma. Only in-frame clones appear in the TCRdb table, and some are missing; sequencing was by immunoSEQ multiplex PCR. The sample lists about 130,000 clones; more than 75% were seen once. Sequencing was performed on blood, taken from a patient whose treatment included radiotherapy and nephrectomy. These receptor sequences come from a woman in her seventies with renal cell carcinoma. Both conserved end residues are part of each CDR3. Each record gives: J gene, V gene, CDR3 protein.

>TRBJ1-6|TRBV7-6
CASSALGRSYNSPLHF
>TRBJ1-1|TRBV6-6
CASGLTGDTEAFF
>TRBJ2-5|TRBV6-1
CASRRAETQYF
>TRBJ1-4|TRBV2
CASIKLVGEKLFF
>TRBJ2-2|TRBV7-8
CASSLMSGVNTGELFF
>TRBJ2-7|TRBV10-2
CASSQLAGRTYEQYF
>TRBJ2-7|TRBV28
CASSLSPYEQYF
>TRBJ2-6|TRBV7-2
CASSLASASGANVLTF
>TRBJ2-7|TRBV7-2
CASSLQGGDGEQYF
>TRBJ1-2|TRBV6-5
CASRPTPDYGYTF
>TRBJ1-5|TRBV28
CASSFSGGGSNQPQHF
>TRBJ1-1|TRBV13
CASSFGTGSPKAFF
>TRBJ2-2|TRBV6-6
CAIAGTARTGELFF
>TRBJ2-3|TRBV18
CASSPTDTQYF
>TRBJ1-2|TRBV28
CASSPNRNYGYTF
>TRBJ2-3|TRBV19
CASTFRTVRANSGTQYF
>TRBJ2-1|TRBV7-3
CASSLSPNNEQFF
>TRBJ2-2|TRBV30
CAWSTGPTGELFF
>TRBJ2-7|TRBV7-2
CASRLDRAGEQYF
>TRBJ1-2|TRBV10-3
CAINRGGGYTF
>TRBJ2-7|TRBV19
CASSFSGAYEQYF
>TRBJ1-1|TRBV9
CASSGNRREAFF
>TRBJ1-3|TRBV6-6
CASSPQGPGNTIYF
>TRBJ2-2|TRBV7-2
CASSPDDRKGGELFF
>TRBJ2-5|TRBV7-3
CASSLGRGRGAETQYF
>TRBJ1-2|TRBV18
CASSPDGNYGYTF
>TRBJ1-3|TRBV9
CASSVEGQGGNTIYF
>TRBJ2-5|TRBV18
CASSPRGGETQYF
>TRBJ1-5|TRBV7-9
CASSLAGTSAQHF
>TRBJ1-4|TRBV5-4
CASSLVGGKLFF
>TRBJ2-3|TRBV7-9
CASSEQSTDTQYF
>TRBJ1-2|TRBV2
CASSVDRGLGGYTF
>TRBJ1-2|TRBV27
CASSFQGPLGYGYTF
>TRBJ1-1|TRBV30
CAWSLTGVVTEAFF
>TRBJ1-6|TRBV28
CASRPRQGAGSPLHF
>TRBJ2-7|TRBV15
CATSREPLPSYEQYF
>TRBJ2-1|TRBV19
CASSTSTSRSYNEQFF
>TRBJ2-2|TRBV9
CASSVDPQGASGELFF
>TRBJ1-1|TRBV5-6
CASSLVPGQGEAFF
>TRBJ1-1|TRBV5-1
CASRPIGEGTEAFF
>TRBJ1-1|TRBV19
CASSITRGLSTEAFF
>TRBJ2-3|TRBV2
CASSETIQGDTDTQYF
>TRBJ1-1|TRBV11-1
CASSLGGAGEAFF
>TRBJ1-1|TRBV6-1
CASRGGQGRAFF
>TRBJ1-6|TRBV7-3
CASSSSGTADSPLHF
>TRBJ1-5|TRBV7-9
CASSLEPGDQPQHF
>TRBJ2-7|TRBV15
CATSPPVYYEQYF
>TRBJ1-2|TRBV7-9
CASSLRTDGSYTF
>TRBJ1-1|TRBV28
CASNESGQLNTEAFF
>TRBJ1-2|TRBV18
CASSQRQGDGYTF
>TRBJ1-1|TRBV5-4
CASSPGGSRNTEAFF